Included here is one T cell receptor beta chain sequence, with context. Its cognate antigen is unknown. CDR1 and CDR2 (germline): SNHLY, FYNNEI. The CDR3 consists of 14 residues. V was trimmed by 6 bases and J by 0 bases, leaving 12 bases between them. This record belongs to a study of CD8+CD57+ T cells in acquired aplastic anemia. At the level of the study: Mean yield of DNA from sorted CD4+ and CD8+ cells was roughly 3.1 ug. Read counts for CD4+ cells (from healthy donors) averaged around 10 million.

It was genomic DNA that served as the template for profiling TCR beta VDJ and CDR3. One entry per CDR3 protein, called by TCRdb with MiXCR from the reads. The sample shows around 150,000 distinct CDR3 sequences, approximately 41% of them seen only once. General observations from the study: In CD8+ cells, Simpson's diversity showed no significant difference between patients and controls. There were roughly 28 CD8+ CDR3 sequences that occurred in both patients and controls.

The sequenced sample was sorted CD4+, CD8+, or CD8+CD57+ T cells (not recorded which) from PBMCs. This receptor was obtained from a human donor in good health, serving as a control. The chain couples TRBV2 to TRBJ2-7, with a tentative D call TRBD1 (6 bases). CDR3 sequence (DNA): TGTGCCAGCAGGGCACAGGGCAGCTCCTACGAGCAGTACTTC. Translation: CASRAQGSSYEQYF.